This TCR beta chain was profiled in a study of radiotherapy plus CTLA-4 blockade in lung cancer (dated by TCRdb to the late 2010s). Describing the broader study: Among enrolled patients, 15% to 20% had an objective response and 31% reached disease control. Overall study outcomes, separate from this receptor: After treatment with radiotherapy and ipilimumab, TCR clones that originated in tumors expanded in peripheral blood. Early dynamic changes in blood T cell clones, together with increased serum interferon-beta after radiation, were reported as the strongest predictors of response.

The germline V gene yields MNHEY for CDR1 and SVGAGI for CDR2. The CDR3 measures 14 amino acids from cysteine to phenylalanine. The kept DNA is CDR3 alone, 42 bases in frame from the first base. V drops 4 bases and J drops 2 bases, leaving 11 bases in between. Focal radiation therapy combined with CTLA-4 blockade (ipilimumab) was tested in patients with chemo-refractory metastatic non-small-cell lung cancer. About this clone itself: What this receptor recognizes is not known. No base-level quality is on record; no much larger clone is a single base apart.

The library was obtained by the immunoSEQ multiplex PCR assay. TCRdb provides this immuneACCESS table in a form limited to in-frame rearrangements. Some clones are lacking; in checked studies, under half of them reflect an unresolved V gene, and why the rest are absent is not known. The table for this sample lists more than 80,000 clones; over 65% of them were counted only once. The biggest ten clones account for under 2.5% of the sample. The specimen was peripheral blood, collected from a patient treated with radiotherapy plus ipilimumab. This receptor was identified in a human donor with non-small cell lung cancer that progressed on radiotherapy plus ipilimumab. Some clones in this sample may be carry-over from other donors' samples. This chain is built from TRBV6-5 and TRBJ1-2, with the D gene too uncertain to name. This receptor carries the CDR3 CASSFSDKNYGYTF. The DNA reads TGTGCCAGCAGTTTCAGTGACAAGAACTATGGCTACACCTTC.